These 8 T cell receptor beta chains originate from one sample sequenced in a study of brain T cells in children with intractable seizures. The repertoire was sequenced with immunoSEQ multiplex PCR; TCRdb's copy has only in-frame clones and lacks some. In the table there are thousands of clones, roughly 73% of which are singletons. Only cases whose brain tissue showed the highest T cell transcript signatures were sequenced. Specimen: resected brain tissue, collected at surgery. These receptors came from a boy under two years old with tuberous sclerosis and intractable seizures.

This clone showed up just a few times. The V call is TRBV2, the J call TRBJ1-1, with TRBD1 as a possible D gene (5 bases). CDR1 and CDR2 from the germline V gene are SNHLY and FYNNEI. The CDR3 contains 10 residues. Deletions cut 5 bases from V and 13 bases from J, with 11 bases between. The CDR3 reads CASSSREGFF. The CDR3 region has the DNA TGTGCCAGCAGTAGCAGGGAGGGTTTCTTT.

V is TRBV7-8 and J is TRBJ2-2; TRBD1 matches 7 bases. The CDR3 consists of 14 residues. CDR1 is SGHVS and CDR2 is FQNEAQ in the germline V gene. With V trimmed by 5 bases and J by 4 bases, 4 bases remained unmatched. In DNA form, the CDR3 reads TGTGCCAGCAGCCAGCAGGGGGTCACCGGGGAGCTGTTTTTT. Amino acid sequence: CASSQQGVTGELFF.

The rearrangement uses TRBV6-4 and TRBJ1-3; 11 positions agree with TRBD1. This CDR3 is 16 amino acids long. The V and J ends lost 0 bases and 5 bases, in that order; junction bases with no gene match: 3. The germline V gene has CDR1 MRHNA and CDR2 SNTAGT. CDR3 coding DNA: TGTGCCAGCAGTGACTCAGGACAGGGGGCAAGAAACACCATATATTTT. It translates to CASSDSGQGARNTIYF.

CDR3 in DNA: TGTGCCAGCAGCCAAGAGAGGGTGCAGTACTTC. Protein sequence: CASSQERVQYF. The gene calls are TRBV14 and TRBJ2-7; weak D call: TRBD2 (5 bases). From germline, CDR1 is SGHDN and CDR2 FVKESK. The CDR3 runs to 11 residues. V lost 0 bases to trimming and J lost 9 bases, with 6 bases between them.

The chain is built from TRBV7-3 and TRBJ2-1; TRBD2 matches at 11 bases. The CDR3 length is 15 residues. The V gene end was trimmed by 5 bases and the J gene end by 6 bases; junction bases not matched to a gene: 6. CDR1 is SGHTA and CDR2 is FQGTGA in the germline V gene. The CDR3 DNA reads TGTGCCAGCAGCAGTAGCGGGGGGGCCATCAATGAGCAGTTCTTC. Protein sequence: CASSSSGGAINEQFF. The full variable domain, with the rest looked up from reference TRBV7-3 and TRBJ2-1, is GAGVSQTPSNKVTEKGKYVELRCDPISGHTALYWYRQSLGQGPEFLIYFQGTGAADDSGLPNDRFFAVRPEGSVSTLKIQRTERGDSAVYLCASSSSGGAINEQFFGPGTRLTVL.

This sequence joins TRBV6-6 and TRBJ2-1, with D unresolved. This CDR3 has 12 amino acids. Germline V gene data show CDR1 as MNHNY and CDR2 as SVGAGI (reference sequence). Trimming pared 10 bases from V and 5 bases from J, leaving 12 bases between. The DNA for the CDR3 is TGTGCCACCCTCGTTACCGACAATGAGCAGTTCTTC. It is translated as CATLVTDNEQFF.

The J gene is TRBJ2-2, the V gene TRBV3-1 (or the pseudogene TRBV3-2); D is unclear. The CDR3 has 16 residues. In germline, CDR1 is LGHDT, CDR2 YNNKEL (reference sequence). The germline V and J ends were trimmed by 2 bases and 3 bases, with 13 bases remaining between them. The CDR3 region is CASSQNLGSHTGELFF. The CDR3 DNA is TGTGCCAGCAGCCAAAACCTAGGGTCCCACACCGGGGAGCTGTTTTTT.

The sample holds a few counts of this clone. The chain joins TRBV7-8 to TRBJ2-1, with TRBD2 matching 9 bases. Per the germline V gene, CDR1 is SGHVS and CDR2 is FQNEAQ. The trim removed 0 bases at V and 4 bases at J, leaving 10 bases unmatched. This CDR3 has 18 residues. The CDR3 DNA sequence: TGTGCCAGCAGCTTAGCGGCTAGCGGGGAAACTTGGTACAATGAGCAGTTCTTC. Translation: CASSLAASGETWYNEQFF.